Reported below is one T cell receptor beta chain. Its cognate antigen is unknown. These data are taken from a study of cytomegalovirus exposure and HLA in healthy donors. Study-wide points: In a later analysis, at a false discovery rate of 0.05, fewer than 20,000 TCR beta sequences were associated with HLA alleles. According to a later analysis, most TCR beta chains associated with CMV appeared HLA-restricted.

The ends were cut back, 9 bases at V and 8 bases at J, with 14 bases in the middle. Germline V gives CDR1 SGHNT, CDR2 YYREEE (reference sequence). The CDR3 totals 11 residues. Both 60 Vbeta primers and 13 Jbeta primers went into the PCR. Assay used: immunoSEQ multiplex PCR; TCRdb lists only in-frame clones, some missing. The top ten hold 11% of the sample, which has approximately 120,000 clones, over 65% seen once. The TCR sequence derives from a man aged 25-45 years in good health and CMV-seropositive. V is TRBV5-4 and J is TRBJ1-1; no definite D call. Sequencing was performed on PBMCs. This chain's CDR3 is CATISGIEAFF. Here the CDR3 DNA reads TGTGCCACCATATCCGGGATAGAAGCTTTCTTT. Complete variable domain (other parts from reference TRBV5-4 and TRBJ1-1): ETGVTQSPTHLIKTRGQQVTLRCSSQSGHNTVSWYQQALGQGPQFIFQYYREEENGRGNFPPRFSGLQFPNYSSELNVNALELDDSALYLCATISGIEAFFGQGTRLTVV.